A single sample gave rise to the 28 T cell receptor beta chains below, sequenced in a study of cytomegalovirus exposure and HLA in healthy donors. 13 Jbeta primers and 60 Vbeta primers were used for the PCR. Only in-frame clones appear in the TCRdb table, and some are missing; sequencing was by immunoSEQ multiplex PCR. Of some 180,000 clones listed, around 83% are singletons. Input material: PBMCs. The source is a woman aged 18-35 years in good health and CMV-seronegative.

V usage is TRBV19 and J usage is TRBJ2-1, with D perhaps TRBD2 (5 bases). CDR3 size: 17 residues. Trimming took 5 bases from V and 4 from J, leaving 21 bases between them. Germline CDR1 and CDR2: LNHDA and SQIVND (reference sequence). The CDR3 nucleotides are TGTGCCAGTAGTCCCCCCACGGAGGCCCTAATTTACAATGAGCAGTTCTTC. Translating it yields CASSPPTEALIYNEQFF.

The chain joins TRBV2 to TRBJ2-1; D is perhaps TRBD2 (6 bases). CDR1 and CDR2 (germline): SNHLY, FYNNEI. This CDR3 has 18 amino acids. Between the trimmed V and J ends, which lost 7 bases and 3 bases, there was a span of 25 bases. This CDR3 reads CASTNEGTPGLLYNEQFF. As DNA, the CDR3 is TGTGCCAGCACCAACGAGGGGACCCCGGGACTCCTCTACAATGAGCAGTTCTTC.

CDR3 sequence reads: CASRPRPITKTGLRGGETQYF. The CDR3, as DNA: TGTGCCAGCAGGCCAAGACCCATTACGAAAACGGGACTCCGGGGGGGGGAGACCCAGTACTTC. This sequence joins TRBV7-6 and TRBJ2-5; 8 nucleotides align to TRBD2. The CDR3 runs to 21 residues. The germline gives CDR1 SGHVS, CDR2 FNYEAQ. The V gene end was trimmed by 6 bases and the J gene end by 5 bases; junction bases not matched to a gene: 29.

The chain carries TRBV27 and TRBJ1-4; perhaps TRBD1 as D (6 bases). The germline V gene encodes CDR1 MNHEY and CDR2 SMNVEV (reference sequence). Deletions cut 6 bases from V and 10 bases from J, with 15 bases between. The CDR3 contains 13 residues. The CDR3 reads CASSGQYFGKLFF. In DNA form, the CDR3 reads TGTGCCAGCAGCGGACAGTACTTCGGAAAACTGTTTTTT.

This chain connects TRBV25-1 to TRBJ1-1; D possibly corresponds to TRBD1 (5 bases). The germline gives CDR1 MGHDK, CDR2 SYGVNS. The CDR3 is made up of 13 amino acids. Trimming left V 3 bases short and J 7 bases short, with 12 bases between. The CDR3 DNA reads TGTGCCAGCAGTGACAACGACAGCTATGAAGCTTTCTTT. Protein: CASSDNDSYEAFF.

The J gene is TRBJ1-2, the V gene TRBV28, with 7 bases matching TRBD1. Trimming at V came to 6 bases and at J to 3 bases, leaving 7 bases not matched to a gene. The CDR3 runs 14 residues. CDR1 and CDR2 (germline): MDHEN, SYDVKM. DNA of the CDR3: TGTGCCAGCAGACTCACAGGGGTGGACTATGGCTACACCTTC. Protein product: CASRLTGVDYGYTF.

The gene calls are TRBV6-1 and TRBJ1-5, with 11 bases aligning to TRBD1. CDR3 length: 18 amino acids. Germline V CDR1 and CDR2: MNHNS, SASEGT. V shed 3 bases and J 3 bases; nucleotides not matched to a gene: 10. CDR3 region: CASSEPGTGGFHNQPQHF. The DNA of the CDR3 is TGTGCCAGCAGTGAGCCGGGGACAGGGGGGTTTCACAATCAGCCCCAGCATTTT.

This clone was detected once. V gene TRBV5-4 combines with J gene TRBJ1-1; 8 bases map to TRBD1. The ends lost 4 bases at V and 8 bases at J; junction bases unmatched: 19. This CDR3 has 17 residues. Germline V lookup: CDR1 SGHNT, CDR2 YYREEE (reference sequence). The CDR3 is CASSRSYRDRRPREAFF. DNA of the CDR3: TGTGCCAGCAGCCGGAGCTATCGGGACAGGCGTCCAAGGGAAGCTTTCTTT.

The CDR3 region is CASSPGTGAEQYV. The CDR3 DNA follows: TGTGCCAGCTCACCCGGGACAGGGGCCGAGCAGTACGTC. This rearrangement joins TRBV18 to TRBJ2-7; the match to TRBD1 covers 10 bases. The CDR3 has 13 amino acids. Germline V gene lookup returns CDR1 KGHSH and CDR2 LQKENI. J lost 6 bases, V lost 3 bases, and 2 bases had no gene match.

This chain uses TRBV7-9 with TRBJ2-3; 7 positions match TRBD2. Germline trimming cut 5 bases from V and 0 bases from J; bases unmatched to any gene: 5. Germline V gives CDR1 SEHNR, CDR2 FQNEAQ (reference sequence). The CDR3 runs 15 residues. In DNA form, the CDR3 reads TGTGCCAGCAGCACAGCGGGGATTAGCACAGATACGCAGTATTTT. Translated: CASSTAGISTDTQYF.

The V and J genes are TRBV7-9 and TRBJ1-2; TRBD1 aligns across 8 bases. The CDR3 sequence is 15 residues long. J was trimmed by 1 base and V by 2 bases; bases with no gene match: 3. The germline V gene has CDR1 SEHNR and CDR2 FQNEAQ (reference sequence). The CDR3 bases are TGTGCCAGCAGCTTACCAGGGGGCTTTAACTATGGCTACACCTTC. It codes for CASSLPGGFNYGYTF.

In this sample, this clone turned up once. The chain employs TRBV15 and TRBJ2-7, with D tentatively TRBD1 (5 bases). CDR1 and CDR2 (germline): LNHNV, YYDKDF (reference sequence). The CDR3 runs to 14 residues. The V end lost 0 bases, the J end lost 4 bases, and 10 bases lay between the germline ends. The CDR3: CATSREGQGYEQYF. The CDR3, as DNA: TGTGCCACCAGCAGAGAGGGCCAGGGTTACGAGCAGTACTTC.

This rearrangement joins TRBV4-1 to TRBJ1-6; D might be TRBD1 (6 bases). The CDR3 length is 16 residues. Trimming stripped 3 bases from V and 5 bases from J, with 14 bases between. CDR1 is MGHRA and CDR2 is YSYEKL in the germline V gene. The CDR3 DNA is TGCGCCAGCAGCCAGGGGTCAGGGGCGAATAATTCACCCCTCCACTTT. As protein: CASSQGSGANNSPLHF.

In this sample, this clone turned up a few times. The rearrangement links TRBV5-6 to TRBJ1-1, with D tentatively TRBD1 (5 bases). Trimming left V 4 bases short and J 5 bases short, with 15 bases between. Germline CDR1 SGHDT, CDR2 YYEEEE. The CDR3 is made up of 14 amino acids. The CDR3 coding sequence is TGTGCCAGCAGCCTACCCCAGGGATATACTGAAGCTTTCTTT. It translates to CASSLPQGYTEAFF.

This chain joins TRBV6-1 and TRBJ1-5; possible D gene TRBD1, 5 bases. The CDR3 length is 14 residues. Germline CDR1 is MNHNS and CDR2 is SASEGT. Trimming removed 8 bases at V and 5 bases at J, with 16 bases between. The CDR3 DNA reads as TGTGCCAGCTCTCCGAGGACACCTTATCAGCCCCAGCATTTT. It is translated as CASSPRTPYQPQHF.

This chain joins TRBV9 and TRBJ2-1; D is unclear. The CDR3 sequence is 15 residues long. The ends were cut back, 0 bases at V and 6 bases at J, with 13 bases in the middle. Germline assignment: CDR1 SGDLS and CDR2 YYNGEE. CDR3 in amino acids: CASSVDPGGVNEQFF. The CDR3 coding sequence is TGTGCCAGCAGCGTAGACCCTGGCGGTGTCAATGAGCAGTTCTTC.

CDR3 sequence: CASSPTGGGGNEQYF. For the CDR3, the DNA is TGTGCCAGCAGTCCTACAGGGGGCGGTGGTAACGAGCAGTACTTC. The chain employs TRBV28 and TRBJ2-7; TRBD1 matches at 9 bases. CDR1 is MDHEN, CDR2 SYDVKM, per germline. The CDR3 is 15 residues long. The J segment lost 5 bases and the V segment lost 5 bases, leaving 10 bases of the junction unmatched. Using reference TRBV28 and TRBJ2-7 for the parts outside the CDR3, the full variable domain is DVKVTQSSRYLVKRTGEKVFLECVQDMDHENMFWYRQDPGLGLRLIYFSYDVKMKEKGDIPEGYSVSREKKERFSLILESASTNQTSMYLCASSPTGGGGNEQYFGPGTRLTVT.

This rearrangement joins TRBV7-2 to TRBJ2-7; D perhaps matches TRBD1 (5 bases). This CDR3 has 15 residues. The V end lost 0 bases, the J end lost 4 bases, and 13 bases lay between the germline ends. CDR1 is SGHTA, CDR2 FQGNSA, per germline. CDR3 in DNA: TGTGCCAGCAGCTTAGCCATGGGGCGGCTATACGAGCAGTACTTC. It encodes CASSLAMGRLYEQYF.

V is TRBV9 and J is TRBJ2-2, with a tentative D call TRBD2 (6 bases). The V end lost 4 bases, the J end lost 1 base, and 23 bases lay between the germline ends. The germline CDR1 and CDR2 sequences are SGDLS and YYNGEE. The CDR3 runs to 19 residues. The CDR3 sequence: CASSLNATGTYKNTGELFF. The CDR3 DNA sequence: TGTGCCAGCAGCCTAAACGCAACCGGGACTTACAAGAACACCGGGGAGCTGTTTTTT.

The chain is built from TRBV25-1 and TRBJ2-1; D may be TRBD2 (6 bases). Deletions cut 1 base from V and 6 bases from J, with 10 bases between. The CDR3 sequence is 14 residues long. The germline V gene encodes CDR1 MGHDK and CDR2 SYGVNS. CDR3 sequence: CASSESRRGNEQFF. CDR3 nucleotide sequence: TGTGCCAGCAGTGAATCCAGGAGGGGCAATGAGCAGTTCTTC.

The V call is TRBV7-5, the J call TRBJ1-5. TRBV7-5 is listed as a pseudogene. CDR3 length: 18 amino acids. CDR3 in DNA: TGTGCCAGAACCCGAGGCGGGGAGGGGGGGAAAATCAATCAGCCCCAGCATTTT. Protein: CARTRGGEGGKINQPQHF.

This clone was seen only once. The CDR3 loop is CASKETGSHSRNQPQHF. The CDR3 DNA sequence: TGTGCCAGTAAGGAGACAGGATCCCACTCGCGCAATCAGCCCCAGCATTTT. This chain links TRBV19 with TRBJ1-5, with a possible D match to TRBD1 (6 bases). The germline V gene has CDR1 LNHDA and CDR2 SQIVND (reference sequence). The V end lost 7 bases, the J end lost 2 bases, and 21 bases lay between the germline ends. This CDR3 is 17 amino acids long.

The V and J genes are TRBV11-3 and TRBJ1-2; D might be TRBD1 (6 bases). The ends were cut back, 1 base at V and 4 bases at J, with 7 bases in the middle. CDR1 and CDR2 (germline): SGHNT, YENEEA. This CDR3 contains 13 residues. CDR3 nucleotide sequence: TGTGCCAGCAGCTTAGGGGACACCTATGGCTACACCTTC. It translates to CASSLGDTYGYTF.

The chain links TRBV5-3 to TRBJ2-7; TRBD2 matches at 7 bases. TRBV5-3 qualifies as an ORF whose function is uncertain. V dropped 4 bases and J dropped 6; count of bases not matched to a gene: 19. This CDR3 contains 17 residues. CDR3 sequence: CARSTRVAGLVTCEQYV. The CDR3 DNA follows: TGTGCCAGAAGCACCCGGGTCGCAGGACTAGTAACCTGCGAGCAGTACGTC.

The rearrangement links TRBV7-9 to TRBJ2-3, with 11 bases identical to TRBD2. There are 12 residues in the CDR3. V gave up 5 bases and J gave up 14 bases; unmatched junction bases: 6. Germline CDR1 SEHNR, CDR2 FQNEAQ (reference sequence). As DNA, the CDR3 is TGTGCCAGCAGCAAACTAGCGGGAGATCTGTATTTT. It encodes CASSKLAGDLYF.

The J gene is TRBJ1-2, the V gene TRBV2; TRBD1 agrees at 11 bases. The V and J ends lost 7 bases and 6 bases, in that order; junction bases with no gene match: 4. Germline loops: CDR1 SNHLY, CDR2 FYNNEI. The CDR3 runs to 13 residues. CDR3 DNA: TGTGCCAGCAAAGGGACAGGGGGGCATGGCTACACCTTC. It is translated as CASKGTGGHGYTF.

The chain carries TRBV27 and TRBJ2-5; D unclear. Germline V lookup: CDR1 MNHEY, CDR2 SMNVEV (reference sequence). The germline V and J ends were trimmed by 6 bases and 6 bases, with 14 bases remaining between them. There are 13 residues in the CDR3. As DNA, the CDR3 is TGTGCCAGCAGCGCCTACAGTCGTCAGACCCAGTACTTC. As protein: CASSAYSRQTQYF.

The chain couples TRBV19 to TRBJ2-5; TRBD2 agrees at 13 bases. Germline CDR1 and CDR2: LNHDA and SQIVND (reference sequence). The CDR3 contains 15 residues. V was clipped by 5 bases and J by 5 bases; unmatched bases: 5. CDR3 residues: CASSLGLAGDETQYF. In DNA form, the CDR3 reads TGTGCCAGTAGTCTAGGACTAGCGGGAGACGAGACCCAGTACTTC.